These 9 T cell receptor beta chains originate from one sample sequenced in a study of response to subunit inactivated influenza vaccine. TCRdb reprocessed the RT-PCR reads via MiXCR and lists one record per CDR3 protein. The sample has 150,000 to 200,000 distinct CDR3 sequences; about 11% are singletons. This specimen was CD8+ T cells sorted from PBMCs, taken less than 30 months after vaccination. The receptor source for this set is a man between 50 and 69 years old who received an inactivated influenza vaccine.

At least ten counts were recorded for this clonotype. The V and J genes are TRBV20-1 and TRBJ1-5; the D gene is possibly TRBD1 (5 bases). CDR3 length: 13 amino acids. CDR1 and CDR2 (germline): DFQATT, SNEGSKA (reference sequence). Trimming removed 2 bases from V and 6 bases from J, with 11 bases in between. This chain's CDR3 is CSARRQGGQPQHF. CDR3 DNA sequence: TGCAGTGCTAGACGGCAGGGAGGTCAGCCCCAGCATTTT.

The chain uses TRBV6-1 and TRBJ2-3; D perhaps matches TRBD2 (6 bases). Germline CDR1 reads MNHNS; CDR2 reads SASEGT. There are 14 residues in the CDR3. V was cut by 5 bases and J by 6 bases, with 15 bases left in between. CDR3 in DNA: TGTGCCAGCAGTATTAGCGGTCTTAGCGATACGCAGTATTTT. Protein product: CASSISGLSDTQYF.

There are a few counts of this clonotype. The chain joins TRBV2 to TRBJ2-1, with TRBD2 identical over 10 bases. Germline V gene lookup returns CDR1 SNHLY and CDR2 FYNNEI. CDR3 length: 15 residues. Trimming removed 4 bases from V and 4 bases from J; junction bases left unmatched: 4. The CDR3 DNA reads TGTGCCAGCAGTGTAGGACTAGCGGATTACAATGAGCAGTTCTTC. This codes for CASSVGLADYNEQFF.

This clonotype was observed a few times. The chain uses TRBV4-3 and TRBJ1-1; D remains unclear. CDR1 and CDR2 from the germline V gene are LGHNA and YSLEER. V was shortened by 7 bases and J by 3 bases, with 12 bases between the two germline ends. The CDR3 contains 13 residues. The CDR3 DNA follows: TGCGCCAGCACCCGGGCCGTGGACACTGAAGCTTTCTTT. It encodes CASTRAVDTEAFF.

V usage is TRBV3-1 and J usage is TRBJ2-5; TRBD2 matches at 10 bases. The CDR3 has 14 amino acids. V lost 6 bases and J lost 2; bases outside the gene matches: 3. Germline CDR1 and CDR2: LGHDT and YNNKEL (reference sequence). The CDR3 is CASRGTSAQETQYF. In DNA, the CDR3 is TGTGCCAGCAGAGGGACTAGCGCACAAGAGACCCAGTACTTC.

The table lists this clonotype with a few counts. J is TRBJ2-7 and V is TRBV6-5, with 8 bases fitting TRBD1. From germline, CDR1 is MNHEY and CDR2 SVGAGI. V lost 4 bases and J lost 2; bases outside the gene matches: 13. The CDR3 loop spans 17 amino acids. The CDR3 DNA reads as TGTGCCAGCAGTTCCCGCCAGGGACAGGTCCTTACCTACGAGCAGTACTTC. Its protein product is CASSSRQGQVLTYEQYF.

The sample holds a few counts of this clonotype. The V gene is TRBV30, the J gene TRBJ2-1; D possibly matches TRBD1 or TRBD2 (5 bases each). Trimming shortened V by 3 bases and J by 7 bases, and 10 bases separated the two germline ends. This CDR3 comprises 12 residues. The V gene's germline CDR1 is GTSNPN and CDR2 SVGIG (reference sequence). CDR3 in DNA: TGTGCCTGGAGCGGGGCAGGGAATGAGCAGTTCTTC. Protein: CAWSGAGNEQFF.

The V call is TRBV20-1, the J call TRBJ2-3; 7 nucleotides agree with TRBD2. J gave up 2 bases and V 0 bases, and 11 bases lay outside the gene matches. Germline lookup yields CDR1 DFQATT and CDR2 SNEGSKA (reference sequence). The CDR3 runs 17 residues. This CDR3 is CSARDSGALRPTDTQYF. CDR3 in DNA: TGCAGTGCTAGAGACAGCGGGGCCCTCCGACCCACAGATACGCAGTATTTT.

This rearrangement joins TRBV6-1 to TRBJ1-2; 8 positions agree with TRBD1. Unmatched junction bases numbered 14, after V lost 6 bases and J lost 8 bases. The CDR3 length is 15 residues. CDR1 and CDR2 from the germline V gene are MNHNS and SASEGT. The CDR3 spells CASRPLWTGFDGYTF. The DNA for the CDR3 is TGTGCCAGCAGACCCCTCTGGACAGGGTTCGACGGCTACACCTTC.